This T cell receptor (beta chain) derives from a study of T cells expressing NK-cell markers. As for the study in general: Seven sequenced donors out of eight were HCMV-seropositive, one seronegative.

TCRdb reanalyzed the 5' RACE reads and collapses them to one entry per CDR3 protein, without DNA. The ten top clones account for 1.4%, within a sample of roughly 450,000 distinct CDR3 sequences. The CDR3 runs 16 residues. The germline V gene has CDR1 LNHNV and CDR2 YYDKDF (reference sequence). The source material was blood T cells: a sorted CD56 or NKG2C T cell subset, CD4+ or CD8+ T cells, or bulk PBMC T cells (not recorded which). The rearrangement links TRBV15 to TRBJ2-1; the TCRdb D gene call, TRBD1, has no DNA to confirm it. This receptor was identified in a woman in her forties or fifties in good health. Here the CDR3 reads CATRNPGTGAYNEQFF.